The T cell receptor beta chain under discussion was sequenced for a study of T cells in Graves' hyperthyroidism and ophthalmopathy. The study excluded patients with uncontrolled infection, other autoimmune disease, pregnancy or lactation. The diagnostic basis comprised clinical symptoms, serum thyroxine and TRAb, thyroid ultrasound and orbital computed tomography. A sample of blood taken at first hyperthyroidism diagnosis preceded any ophthalmopathy symptoms. The CDR3 loop spans 16 amino acids. V was cut by 2 bases and J by 0 bases, with 11 bases left in between. In its sample, this clonotype was seen many times. TCR beta CDR3 regions were amplified from RNA. The TCR CDR3 was amplified in a first-round RT-PCR using the HTBI primer set. Each CDR3 protein is one row after TCRdb ran MiXCR on the multiplex PCR reads. The sample has more than 300,000 distinct CDR3 sequences; about 15% are singletons.

The sequence came from a woman aged 25 to 39 with Graves' hyperthyroidism that later progressed to Graves' ophthalmopathy. The sample was blood. The V and J genes are TRBV12-3 or TRBV12-4 and TRBJ2-1, with D uncertain. This CDR3 reads CASSLSRWSSYNEQFF. DNA for the CDR3: TGTGCCAGCAGTTTAAGTAGGTGGAGCTCCTACAATGAGCAGTTCTTC.